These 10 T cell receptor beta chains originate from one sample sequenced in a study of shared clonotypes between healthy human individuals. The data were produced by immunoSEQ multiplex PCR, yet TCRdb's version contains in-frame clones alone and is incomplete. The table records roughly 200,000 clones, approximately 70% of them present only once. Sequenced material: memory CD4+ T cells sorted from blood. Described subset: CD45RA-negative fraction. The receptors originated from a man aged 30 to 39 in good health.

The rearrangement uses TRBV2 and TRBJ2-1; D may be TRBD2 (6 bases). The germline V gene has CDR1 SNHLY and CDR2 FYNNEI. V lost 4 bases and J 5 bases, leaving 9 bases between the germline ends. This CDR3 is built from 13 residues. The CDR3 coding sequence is TGTGCCAGCAGTGTTGAGCGGGACAATGAGCAGTTCTTC. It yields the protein CASSVERDNEQFF.

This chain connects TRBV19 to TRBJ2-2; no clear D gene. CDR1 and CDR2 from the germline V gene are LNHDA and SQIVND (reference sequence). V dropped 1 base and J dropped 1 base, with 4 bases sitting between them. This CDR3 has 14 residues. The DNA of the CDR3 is TGTGCCAGTAGTATAGGGAGGAACACCGGGGAGCTGTTTTTT. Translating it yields CASSIGRNTGELFF.

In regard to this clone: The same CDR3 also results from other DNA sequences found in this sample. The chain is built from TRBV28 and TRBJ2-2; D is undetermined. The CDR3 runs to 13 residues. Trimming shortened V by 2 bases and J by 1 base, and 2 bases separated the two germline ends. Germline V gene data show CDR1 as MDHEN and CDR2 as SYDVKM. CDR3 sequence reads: CASSLGNTGELFF. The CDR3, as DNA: TGTGCCAGCAGTTTAGGGAACACCGGGGAGCTGTTTTTT.

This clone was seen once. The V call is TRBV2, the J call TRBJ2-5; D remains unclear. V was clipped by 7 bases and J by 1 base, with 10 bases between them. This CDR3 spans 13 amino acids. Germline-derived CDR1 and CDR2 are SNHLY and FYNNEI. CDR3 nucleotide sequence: TGTGCCAGCATTAGGGCCCTCCAAGAGACCCAGTACTTC. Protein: CASIRALQETQYF.

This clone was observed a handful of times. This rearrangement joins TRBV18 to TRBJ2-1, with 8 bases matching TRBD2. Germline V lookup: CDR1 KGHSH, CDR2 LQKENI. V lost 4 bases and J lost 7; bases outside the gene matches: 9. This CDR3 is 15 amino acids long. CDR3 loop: CASSHPGLVLNEQFF. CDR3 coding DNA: TGTGCCAGCTCACACCCGGGACTAGTGTTGAATGAGCAGTTCTTC.

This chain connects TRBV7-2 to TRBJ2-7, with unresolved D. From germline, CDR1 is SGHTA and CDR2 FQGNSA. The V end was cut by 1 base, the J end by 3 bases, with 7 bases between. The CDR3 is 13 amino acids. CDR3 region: CASSLVAGYEQYF. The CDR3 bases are TGTGCCAGCAGCTTAGTCGCCGGCTACGAGCAGTACTTC.

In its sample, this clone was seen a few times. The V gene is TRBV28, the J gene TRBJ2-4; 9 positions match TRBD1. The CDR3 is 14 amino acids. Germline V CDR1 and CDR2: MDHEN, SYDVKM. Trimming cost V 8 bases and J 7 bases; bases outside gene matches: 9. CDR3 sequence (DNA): TGTGCCAGCGCCGGACAGGGGAGCGGCAACATTCAGTACTTC. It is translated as CASAGQGSGNIQYF.

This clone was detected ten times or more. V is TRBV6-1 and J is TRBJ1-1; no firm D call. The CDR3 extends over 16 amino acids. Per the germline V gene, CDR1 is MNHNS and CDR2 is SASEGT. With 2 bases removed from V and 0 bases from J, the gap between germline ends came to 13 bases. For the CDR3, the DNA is TGTGCCAGCAGTGAATCGGGTGACGGGATGAACACTGAAGCTTTCTTT. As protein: CASSESGDGMNTEAFF.

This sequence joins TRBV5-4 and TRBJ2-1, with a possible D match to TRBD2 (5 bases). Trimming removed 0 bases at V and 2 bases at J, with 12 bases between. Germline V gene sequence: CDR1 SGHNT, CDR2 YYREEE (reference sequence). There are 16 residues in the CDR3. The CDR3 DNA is TGTGCCAGCAGCTTGGGGGCCAGCGGTGCCTACAATGAGCAGTTCTTC. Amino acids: CASSLGASGAYNEQFF.

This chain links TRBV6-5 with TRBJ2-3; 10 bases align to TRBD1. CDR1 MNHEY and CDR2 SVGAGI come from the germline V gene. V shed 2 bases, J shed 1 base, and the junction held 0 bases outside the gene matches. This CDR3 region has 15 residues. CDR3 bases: TGTGCCAGCAGTTACGGGACAGGGGGCACAGATACGCAGTATTTT. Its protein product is CASSYGTGGTDTQYF.